This entry is about one T cell receptor (beta chain). Its antigen has not been determined. No qualities accompany the bases; no much larger clone lies one base away. The sample comes from a study of cytomegalovirus exposure and HLA in healthy donors (dated by TCRdb to 2015 to 2018). Looking at the study overall: An earlier analysis of about 560 of the donors reported roughly 300 Gb of sequence data and some 110 million unique TCR beta sequences obtained from approximately 180 million T cells. About 330 gigabases of sequencing data and around 85 million unique TCR sequences made up an early release that covered roughly 670 HLA-typed donors. Of the 350 to 450 genotyped donors, 65% to 90% were placed in the genetic ancestry cluster associated with self-reported Caucasian donors. The study aimed to test whether cataloging public T cell receptors could reveal signatures of past pathogen exposure. The study profiled the T cell repertoires of about 640 subjects by immunosequencing and related them to cytomegalovirus serostatus. A separate validation cohort of 100 to 150 different subjects was used in addition to the approximately 700-subject first cohort. To predict cytomegalovirus infection status, the study combined high-throughput TCR immunosequencing, statistical association of individual TCRs with disease status, and machine learning. To study patterns of TCR occurrence, a later analysis re-analyzed previously published TCR beta repertoires from around 670 donors and added high-resolution HLA genotyping. The later analysis used no new phenotypic data to find candidate immune exposures, relying instead on TCR beta sequences and their occurrence across donors. In an earlier analysis of 550 to 700 of the donors, high-throughput TCR beta sequencing was used to judge whether each TCR beta V gene segment behaved as functional or pseudogenic. Donor age, sex, ethnicity and CMV serostatus were collected together with the repertoire data. A later genetic analysis used genome-wide SNP genotypes for 398 of the 666 donors, treating that subset as a discovery cohort. Every discovery cohort repertoire had been produced on one sequencing platform. HLA typing covered class I and class II loci at four-digit resolution. The number of typed donors differed by locus: about 620-640 for A, B, C, DRB1 and DQB1; approximately 540 for DQA1; fewer than 610 for DPA1; and some 430 for DPB1. Because of strong linkage in the cohort, roughly 5 DR-DQ haplotypes were treated as single units for association and clustering. Across roughly 420 genotyped donors of the cohort, an average of about 250,000 unique TCR beta nucleotide sequences per donor were sequenced, and around 19% of those sequences were non-productive. Findings and caveats that apply to the study as a whole: A total of roughly 160 TCR beta chains were listed by the study as associated with cytomegalovirus. A later analysis found that TCR association rates varied across HLA loci, with DRB1 alleles showing the most associated TCRs and HLA-C alleles the fewest. A further reported finding was that TCR beta sequences accurately predicted the HLA-A and HLA-B alleles for most subjects in the first cohort. Several of the top co-occurrence clusters appeared to be linked to parvovirus B19, influenza, CMV and Epstein-Barr virus, according to a later analysis. Because some donors lacked HLA typing at each locus, the association tests relied only on the typed subset. In vitro tests confirmed that a few of the cytomegalovirus-associated TCR beta chains recognize cytomegalovirus antigens. In a later analysis, some 17,000 TCR beta sequences were associated with specific HLA alleles at a false discovery rate of 0.05. Correlated functional status among segregating V segments might be attributable to linkage disequilibrium, but an unknown experimental factor could not be ruled out. Cytomegalovirus status was reported to be diagnosed by the classifier with high specificity and sensitivity in both the original and validation cohorts. This cohort had only TCR beta chains sequenced, and the lack of alpha or paired-chain data limited which features could be detected. The 87-base-pair reads could not distinguish some IMGT-functional V segments, including TRBV6-2 and TRBV6-3, so those segments were excluded. A cluster of highly shared sequence variants was judged likely to represent a technical artifact of the sequencing pipeline. According to a later genetic analysis, donors in an Asian-associated ancestry cluster had fewer N-insertions in productive TCRs than the approximately 700-donor mean. Most CMV-associated TCR beta chains appeared to be HLA-restricted in a later analysis, and the HLA associations seemed to be driven largely by CMV exposure. In a later analysis, HLA-associated TCR beta chains showed more clonal expansion and lower generation probabilities than non-associated chains that were equally common. Strong co-occurrence of HLA alleles, especially DR and DQ, made assigning TCR associations to individual alleles difficult. A later genetic analysis associated a missense DCLRE1C variant with V-gene and J-gene trimming of TCR beta chains, and an independent cohort replicated the association. The only immune exposure information available for the cohort was CMV serostatus. Presence/absence analyses assumed roughly uniform sequencing depth across donors, an assumption that may not hold. The authors suggested that the approach could potentially be extended to other disease states and immunological phenotypes. While some public TCRs were present in many individuals, most TCR sequences turned up only very rarely across donors. The earlier analysis of some 560 of the donors excluded approximately 15 rarely observed V segments, including chromosome 9 orphons, because counts were too low. Broadly in line with IMGT annotations, most TCR beta V segments showed up in productive rearrangements about 87% or about 30% of the time in an earlier analysis of 450 to 600 of the donors.

The cohort consisted of some 670 healthy bone marrow donors. At the time of sampling, every cohort member was nominally healthy, though immune exposures that went unrecorded were likely present. The donor was CMV seropositive and was included in the group of some 290 seropositive cohort members. Every donor gave a peripheral blood sample, and the peripheral blood mononuclear cells from that sample were used for TCR beta sequencing. Genomic DNA extraction from the blood cell samples was performed with the Qiagen DNeasy Blood Extraction Kit. The library was built by means of the immunoSEQ multiplex PCR assay. The multiplex PCR relied on a mix of 60 forward primers for TCR Vbeta segments and 13 reverse primers for TCR Jbeta segments. A multiplex PCR assay on genomic DNA amplified the CDR3 region of rearranged TCR beta genes. On the Illumina HiSeq System, the amplified TCR beta libraries were sequenced as 87-base-pair reads. In the authors' own workflow: A later analysis tallied around 80 million unique TCR beta chains across the 660 or so repertoires, and some 10 million of those chains were shared by two or more donors. To remove PCR and sequencing errors, raw reads were error-corrected and collapsed into unique sequences using a nearest-neighbor algorithm that merged closely related sequences. Alignment of CDR3 sequences to IMGT reference sequences was used to assign V, D and J gene segments. Each retained sequence needed at least a six-nucleotide match to both a V gene segment and a J gene segment. A rearrangement counted as productive if the CDR3 had no stop codons and remained in frame with V and J, and every other rearrangement counted as non-productive. CDR3 was defined by IMGT convention, running from the second conserved V-encoded cysteine to the conserved J-encoded phenylalanine. Sequences without an unambiguous match to a single V gene segment were excluded from the earlier analysis of almost 600 of the donors. In an earlier analysis of several hundred of the donors, a V segment was called functional when productive rearrangements were above 56.7%, and segregating when the standard deviation between donors exceeded 5%. To diagnose cytomegalovirus status from the catalog of TCR beta chain sequences, a statistical classification framework was built. V and J gene assignment, in a later analysis, came from comparing TCR nucleotide sequences with IMGT/GENE-DB human TR gene sequences. In a later analysis, CDR3 sequences and most-parsimonious VDJ recombination scenarios were assigned using the TCRdist pipeline. A later analysis defined each TCR beta chain by its CDR3 amino acid sequence plus V-gene family, and excluded reads lacking a unique V-gene family. In a later analysis, fewer than 650 highly shared, low-generation-probability nucleotide sequences were removed to address suspected cross-contamination and a sequencing artifact. In a later analysis, a clonal expansion index for each public chain was calculated from normalized within-repertoire ranks of inferred template counts. In a later analysis, generation probabilities were computed using a VDJ recombination model fitted to out-of-frame rearrangements, and the results were checked against IGoR. Hypergeometric tests were used in a later analysis to score TCR-TCR, TCR-HLA and TCR-CMV co-occurrence, with a repertoire-size bias correction applied to the TCR pairs. In a later analysis, false discovery rates were estimated by permuting HLA or CMV assignments 20 times. In a later analysis, co-occurring TCRs were grouped with DBSCAN, and TCRdist sequence similarity was added when clustering was performed within HLA-allele-positive subsets. Repertoires with fewer than 30,000 or more than 120,000 public chains, plus five repertoires with anomalous nucleotide sharing, were excluded from co-occurrence clustering. The immuneACCESS repertoire file appears here via TCRdb, limited to in-frame rearrangements. These files lack a portion of the clones; in checked studies, under half of the deficit traces to unresolved V genes, and the cause of the others is not known. D and trimming were read from the DNA, whereas the V and J calls and clone size are those reported in that table. This sample has 120,000 or so clones in its table, and approximately 79% of those were observed once. About 6.8% of the sample belongs to the ten largest clones.

The germline V end is reduced by 1 base and the J end by 4 bases; junction bases left unmatched: 4. The CDR1 and CDR2 encoded by the germline V gene are LGHNA and YNFKEQ. The CDR3, cysteine through phenylalanine, is 17 amino acids long. Of the read, only the CDR3 DNA is kept; its 51 bases are in frame from base 1. The sequence is built from TRBV4-2 and TRBJ2-2, and 12 junction bases match TRBD2. The specimen was PBMCs. The sequence derives from a man aged 25-45 years in good health and CMV-seropositive. CDR3 region: CASSQASGGGGTGELFF. In nucleotides, the sequence is TGTGCCAGCAGCCAAGCTAGCGGGGGGGGAGGCACCGGGGAGCTGTTTTTT.